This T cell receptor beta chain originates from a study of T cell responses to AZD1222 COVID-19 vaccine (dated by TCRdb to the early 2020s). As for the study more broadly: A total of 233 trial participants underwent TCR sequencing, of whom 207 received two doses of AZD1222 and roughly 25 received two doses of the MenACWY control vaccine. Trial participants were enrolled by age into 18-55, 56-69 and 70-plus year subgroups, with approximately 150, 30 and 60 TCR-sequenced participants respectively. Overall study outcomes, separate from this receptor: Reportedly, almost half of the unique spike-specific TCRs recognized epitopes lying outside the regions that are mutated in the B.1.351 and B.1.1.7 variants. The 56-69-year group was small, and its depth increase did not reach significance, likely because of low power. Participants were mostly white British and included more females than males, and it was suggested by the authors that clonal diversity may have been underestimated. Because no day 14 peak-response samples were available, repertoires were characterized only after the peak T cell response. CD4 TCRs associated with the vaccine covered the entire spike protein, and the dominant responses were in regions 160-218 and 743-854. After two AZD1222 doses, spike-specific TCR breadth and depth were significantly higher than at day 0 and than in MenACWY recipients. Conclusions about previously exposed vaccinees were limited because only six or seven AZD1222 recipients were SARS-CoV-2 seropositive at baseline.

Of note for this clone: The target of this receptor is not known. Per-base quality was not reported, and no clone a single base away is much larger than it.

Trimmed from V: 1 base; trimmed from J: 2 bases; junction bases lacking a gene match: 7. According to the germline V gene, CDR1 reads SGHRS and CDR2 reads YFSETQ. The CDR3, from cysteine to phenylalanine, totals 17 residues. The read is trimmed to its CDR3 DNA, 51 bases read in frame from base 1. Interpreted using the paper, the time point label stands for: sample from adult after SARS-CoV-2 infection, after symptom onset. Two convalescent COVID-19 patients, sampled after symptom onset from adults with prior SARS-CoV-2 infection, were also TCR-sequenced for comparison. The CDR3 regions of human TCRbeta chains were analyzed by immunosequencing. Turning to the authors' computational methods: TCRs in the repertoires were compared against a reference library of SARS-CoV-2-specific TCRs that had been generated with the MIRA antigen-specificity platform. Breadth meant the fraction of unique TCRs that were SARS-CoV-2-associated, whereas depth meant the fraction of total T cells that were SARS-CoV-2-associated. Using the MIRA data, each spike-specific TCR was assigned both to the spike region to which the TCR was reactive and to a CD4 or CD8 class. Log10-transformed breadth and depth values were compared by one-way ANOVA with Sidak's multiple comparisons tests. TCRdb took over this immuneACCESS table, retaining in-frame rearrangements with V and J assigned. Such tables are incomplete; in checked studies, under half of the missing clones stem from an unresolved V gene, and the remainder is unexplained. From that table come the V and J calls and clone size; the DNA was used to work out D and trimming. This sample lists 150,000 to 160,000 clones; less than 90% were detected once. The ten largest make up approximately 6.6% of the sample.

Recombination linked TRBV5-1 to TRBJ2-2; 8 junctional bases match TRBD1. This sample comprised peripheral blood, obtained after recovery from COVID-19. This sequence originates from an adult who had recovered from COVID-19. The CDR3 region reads CASSLRGTGANTGELFF. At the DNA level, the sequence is TGCGCCAGCAGCTTGCGAGGGACAGGAGCCAACACCGGGGAGCTGTTTTTT.